This T cell receptor (beta chain) was captured by sequencing in a study of cytomegalovirus exposure and HLA in healthy donors. The germline V gene has CDR1 SEHNR and CDR2 FQNEAQ (reference sequence). Between the trimmed V and J ends, which lost 4 bases and 5 bases, there was a span of 14 bases. The CDR3 spans 15 residues. Assay: immunoSEQ multiplex PCR; the TCRdb copy retains only in-frame clones and omits some. The data show about 240,000 clones, approximately 84% seen once. Specimen: PBMCs. The rearrangement uses TRBV7-9 and TRBJ1-4; D is possibly TRBD1 (6 bases). This receptor was obtained from a woman in her 30s in good health and CMV-seropositive. CDR3 in amino acids: CASSSDSGRNEKLFF. The CDR3 coding sequence is TGTGCCAGCAGCTCGGACAGCGGACGGAATGAAAAACTGTTTTTT.